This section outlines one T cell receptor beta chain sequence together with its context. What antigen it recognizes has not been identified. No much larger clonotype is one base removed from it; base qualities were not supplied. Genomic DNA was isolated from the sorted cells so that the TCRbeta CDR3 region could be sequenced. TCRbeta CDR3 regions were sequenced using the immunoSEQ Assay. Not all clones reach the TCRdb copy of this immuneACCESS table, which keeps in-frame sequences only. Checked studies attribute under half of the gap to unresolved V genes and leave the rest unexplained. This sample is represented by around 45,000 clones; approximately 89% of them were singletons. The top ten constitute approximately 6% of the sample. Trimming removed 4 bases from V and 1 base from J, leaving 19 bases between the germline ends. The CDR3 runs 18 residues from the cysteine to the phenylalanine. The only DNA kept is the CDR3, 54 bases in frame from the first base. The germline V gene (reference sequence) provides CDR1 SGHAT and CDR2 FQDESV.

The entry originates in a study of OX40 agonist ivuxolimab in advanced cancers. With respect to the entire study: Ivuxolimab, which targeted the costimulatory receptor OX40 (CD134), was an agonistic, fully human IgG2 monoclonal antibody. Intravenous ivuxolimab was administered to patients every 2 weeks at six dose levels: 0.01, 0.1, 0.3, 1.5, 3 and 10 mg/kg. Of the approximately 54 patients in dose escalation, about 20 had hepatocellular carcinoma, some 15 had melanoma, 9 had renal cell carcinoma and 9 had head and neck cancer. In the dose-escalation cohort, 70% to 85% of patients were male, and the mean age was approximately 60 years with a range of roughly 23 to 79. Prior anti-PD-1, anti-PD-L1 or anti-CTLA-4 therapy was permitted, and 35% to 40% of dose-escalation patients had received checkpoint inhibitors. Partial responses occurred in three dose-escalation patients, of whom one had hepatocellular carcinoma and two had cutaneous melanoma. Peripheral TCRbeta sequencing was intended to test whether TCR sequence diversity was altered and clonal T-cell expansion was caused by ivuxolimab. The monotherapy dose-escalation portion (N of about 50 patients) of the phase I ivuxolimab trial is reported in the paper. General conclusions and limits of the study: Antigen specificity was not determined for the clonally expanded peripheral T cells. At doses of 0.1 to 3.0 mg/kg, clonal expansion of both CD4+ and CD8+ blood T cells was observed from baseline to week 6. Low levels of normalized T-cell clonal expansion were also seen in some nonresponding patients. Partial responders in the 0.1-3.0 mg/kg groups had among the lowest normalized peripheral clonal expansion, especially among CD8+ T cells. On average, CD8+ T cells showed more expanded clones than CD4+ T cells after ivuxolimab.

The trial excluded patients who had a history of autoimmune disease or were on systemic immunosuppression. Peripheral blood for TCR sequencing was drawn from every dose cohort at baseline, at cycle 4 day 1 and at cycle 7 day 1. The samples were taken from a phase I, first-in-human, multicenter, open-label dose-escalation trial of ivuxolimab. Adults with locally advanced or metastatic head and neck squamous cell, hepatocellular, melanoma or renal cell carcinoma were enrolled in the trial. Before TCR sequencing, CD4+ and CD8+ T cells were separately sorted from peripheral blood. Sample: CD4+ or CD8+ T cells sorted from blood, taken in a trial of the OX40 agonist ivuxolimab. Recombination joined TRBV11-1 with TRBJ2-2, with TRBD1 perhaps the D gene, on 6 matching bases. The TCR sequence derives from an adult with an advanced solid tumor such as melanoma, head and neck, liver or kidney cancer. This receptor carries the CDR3 CASSSDYLDRLNTGELFF. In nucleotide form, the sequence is TGTGCCAGCAGCTCAGATTACCTTGACAGGCTGAACACCGGGGAGCTGTTTTTT.